This TCR beta chain was sequenced in a study of brain T cells in children with intractable seizures. Regarding the study as a whole: Pre- and post-surgery blood differed in depth, so pre-surgery absences may be undersampling. HCMV serostatus was not known, and viral specificity came from CDR3 similarity only.

The sequenced cases were selected for having the highest brain T cell transcript signatures. Patients received at least one anti-epileptic drug before surgery. The length of the CDR3 is 18 residues. Germline trimming cut 0 bases from V and 0 bases from J; bases unmatched to any gene: 7. CDR1 PRHDT and CDR2 FYEKMQ come from the germline V gene (reference sequence). Data came from immunoSEQ multiplex PCR; TCRdb stores just in-frame clones and leaves some out. The data hold about 41,000 clones, with about 93% observed a single time. As for this clone: Its target is unknown.

Sequences were derived from peripheral blood, sampled at surgery. The receptor comes from a girl aged 2 to 9 with tuberous sclerosis and intractable seizures. The chain has TRBV13 and TRBJ1-4; 7 bases match TRBD1. The CDR3 loop is CASSLGGTADSTNEKLFF. CDR3 bases: TGTGCCAGCAGCTTAGGAGGGACAGCAGACTCAACTAATGAAAAACTGTTTTTT.